This T cell receptor beta chain was documented in a study of T cells in Graves' hyperthyroidism and ophthalmopathy. Study outcomes and limitations: A 13 V-J model separated ophthalmopathy from stable hyperthyroidism. Ophthalmopathy was predicted by the model a median of approximately six months ahead of onset.

This clonotype was seen at least ten times. Antigen: not known. TCR beta CDR3 region amplification was performed from RNA transcripts. Initially, a first-round RT-PCR of the TCR CDR3 employed the HTBI primer set. One entry per CDR3 protein results from TCRdb running MiXCR on the multiplex PCR reads. The sample carries about 520,000 distinct CDR3 sequences, less than 25% recorded once. Diagnosis of hyperthyroidism was new in patients aged 18 to 65, and its duration was under 2 months. Investigators excluded patients with uncontrolled infection, other autoimmune disease, pregnancy or lactation. Specimen: blood. The clonotype comes from a man aged 18 to 29 with Graves' hyperthyroidism.

CDR3 in DNA: TGTGCCAGCAGTTTTGAAGGCGGTACGGAGACCCAGTACTTC. This encodes CASSFEGGTETQYF. The V gene is TRBV28, the J gene TRBJ2-5; no reliable D call. Germline V CDR1 and CDR2: MDHEN, SYDVKM. V shed 3 bases and J shed 5 bases, with 13 bases lying between them. The CDR3 covers 14 residues. The full variable domain, rest sourced from reference TRBV28 and TRBJ2-5, is DVKVTQSSRYLVKRTGEKVFLECVQDMDHENMFWYRQDPGLGLRLIYFSYDVKMKEKGDIPEGYSVSREKKERFSLILESASTNQTSMYLCASSFEGGTETQYFGPGTRLLVL.